Listed here are 2 T cell receptor beta chains from one sample, sequenced in a study of blood T cell repertoires in COVID-19. Generated by immunoSEQ multiplex PCR, the TCRdb table keeps only in-frame clones and is missing some. Among hundreds of thousands of clones listed, approximately 85% were seen once. Sequencing was performed on peripheral blood. The receptors here all came from a human donor in a cohort sampled during active COVID-19.

This rearrangement joins TRBV3-1 (or the pseudogene TRBV3-2) to TRBJ1-4; 7 nucleotides line up with TRBD1. V shed 1 base, J shed 7 bases, and the junction held 9 bases outside the gene matches. CDR1 is LGHDT, CDR2 YNNKEL, per germline (reference sequence). This CDR3 is 16 amino acids long. The DNA for the CDR3 is TGTGCCAGCAGCCAAGTCGCGAACAGGGGTCCTGAAAAACTGTTTTTT. Translating gives CASSQVANRGPEKLFF.

This clone appeared once. The chain employs TRBV7-2 and TRBJ2-7, with a tentative D call TRBD1 (6 bases). V was pared by 5 bases and J by 0 bases, with 17 bases between. The CDR3 spans 16 residues. Germline CDR1 and CDR2: SGHTA and FQGNSA. In DNA form, the CDR3 reads TGTGCCAGCAGCATATTGACAGGCCCAAGCTCCTACGAGCAGTACTTC. As protein: CASSILTGPSSYEQYF. Filled out from reference TRBV7-2 and TRBJ2-7, the complete variable domain reads GAGVSQSPSNKVTEKGKDVELRCDPISGHTALYWYRQSLGQGLEFLIYFQGNSAPDKSGLPSDRFSAERTGGSVSTLTIQRTQQEDSAVYLCASSILTGPSSYEQYFGPGTRLTVT.